The 2 T cell receptor beta chains in this list originate from one sample, sequenced in a study of response to subunit inactivated influenza vaccine (dated by TCRdb to 2017 to 2018). Library preparation used RT-PCR. The sequencer was an Illumina HiSeq 2500. The public reads were reanalyzed by TCRdb: fastp trimming at Q25, MiXCR alignment, in-frame beta chains only. Rows with a matching CDR3 protein are joined into one entry that keeps the most common DNA and genes. This sample comprises approximately 530,000 distinct CDR3 sequences, around 8% of them detected only once. The top ten clones comprise roughly 13% of the sample. Sample: PBMCs from blood, taken roughly 24 months after vaccination. The receptors were sampled from a man between 50 and 69 years old who received an inactivated influenza vaccine. Donor details come from another sample of the same person, matched by shared clones.

This chain connects TRBV5-1 to TRBJ2-5; 14 bases agree with TRBD2. Germline V gene sequence: CDR1 SGHRS, CDR2 YFSETQ. This CDR3 region has 19 residues. V trimming: 0 bases; J trimming: 4 bases; junction bases outside the gene matches: 11. CDR3 protein: CASSLVGGTSGGGGETQYF. The CDR3 DNA reads as TGCGCCAGCAGCTTGGTCGGAGGGACTAGCGGGGGAGGAGGAGAGACCCAGTACTTC.

The V gene is TRBV7-2, the J gene TRBJ2-5; TRBD2 agrees at 9 bases. Germline V gene sequence: CDR1 SGHTA, CDR2 FQGNSA. CDR3 length: 14 residues. Trimming at V came to 4 bases and at J to 5 bases, leaving 5 bases not matched to a gene. The CDR3 DNA reads as TGTGCCAGCAGCTCCGGACTAGCGATGGAGACCCAGTACTTC. Translation gives CASSSGLAMETQYF.